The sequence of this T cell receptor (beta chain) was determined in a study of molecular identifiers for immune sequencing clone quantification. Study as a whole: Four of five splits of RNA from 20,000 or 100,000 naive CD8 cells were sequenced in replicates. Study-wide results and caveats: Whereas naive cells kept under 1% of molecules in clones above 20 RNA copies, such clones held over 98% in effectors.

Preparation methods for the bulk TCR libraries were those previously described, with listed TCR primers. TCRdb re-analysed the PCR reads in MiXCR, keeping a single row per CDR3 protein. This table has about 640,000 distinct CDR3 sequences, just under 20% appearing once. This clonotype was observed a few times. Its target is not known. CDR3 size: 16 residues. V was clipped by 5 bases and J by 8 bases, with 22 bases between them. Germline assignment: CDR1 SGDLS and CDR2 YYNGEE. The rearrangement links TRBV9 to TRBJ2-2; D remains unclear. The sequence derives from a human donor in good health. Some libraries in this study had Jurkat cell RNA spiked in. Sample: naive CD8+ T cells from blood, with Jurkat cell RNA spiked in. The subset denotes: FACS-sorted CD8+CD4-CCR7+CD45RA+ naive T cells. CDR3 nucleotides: TGTGCCAGCAGTCCCGGTCTGAGCCTTACCTCTGGGGAGCTGTTTTTT. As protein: CASSPGLSLTSGELFF.